The source of this T cell receptor beta chain is a study of T cell repertoires in aging, cancer and after chemotherapy. Study summary: The whole study produced a dataset of some 9 million TCR reads.

Germline V lookup: CDR1 GTSNPN, CDR2 SVGIG (reference sequence). V was pared by 6 bases and J by 1 base, with 15 bases between. The CDR3 covers 14 residues. Rearranged V-D-J TRB sequences were amplified with a mixed TRB-A/B primer pool. Using its own MiXCR run on the multiplex PCR reads, TCRdb lists one record per CDR3 protein. The repertoire includes approximately 1,200 distinct CDR3 sequences, over 25% of them detected once, and roughly 13% sits in the top ten. The template was genomic DNA from peripheral blood, not RNA. By its share, this clonotype is large. The chain couples TRBV30 to TRBJ1-2, with a possible D match to TRBD1 (5 bases). Sequencing used blood. The clonotype was recovered from a human donor with a solid tumor. CDR3 nucleotides: TGTGCCTGTCCGACAGTGAATCATAACTATGGCTACACCTTC. It specifies CACPTVNHNYGYTF.